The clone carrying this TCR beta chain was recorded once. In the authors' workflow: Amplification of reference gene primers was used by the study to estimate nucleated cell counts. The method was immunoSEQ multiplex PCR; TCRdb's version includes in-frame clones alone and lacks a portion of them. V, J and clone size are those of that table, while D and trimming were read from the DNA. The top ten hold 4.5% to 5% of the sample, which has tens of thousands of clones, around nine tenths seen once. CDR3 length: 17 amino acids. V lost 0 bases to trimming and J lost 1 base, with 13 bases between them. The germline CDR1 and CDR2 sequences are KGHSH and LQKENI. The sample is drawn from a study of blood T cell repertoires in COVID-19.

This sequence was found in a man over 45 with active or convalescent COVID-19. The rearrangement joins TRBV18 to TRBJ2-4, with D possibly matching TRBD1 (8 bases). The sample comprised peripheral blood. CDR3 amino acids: CASSPPAGDRAKNIQYF. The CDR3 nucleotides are TGTGCCAGCTCACCACCGGCGGGGGACAGGGCCAAAAACATTCAGTACTTC.